These T cell receptor beta chains were read from a single sample in a study of blood T cell repertoires in COVID-19. Repertoires were generated with immunoSEQ multiplex PCR, while TCRdb's copy carries only in-frame clones and drops some. This table holds about 94,000 clones, 75% to 90% found once. Sequencing input: peripheral blood. The receptor source for this set is a human donor in a cohort sampled during active COVID-19. Both conserved end residues are part of each CDR3. A D gene is named only where the DNA matches it firmly. Part of the rows lack a size; the others show once, few, many or a class for expanded clones.

d_gene: -; j_gene: TRBJ2-7; abundance: -; v_gene: TRBV9; CDR3nt: TGTGCCAGCAGCGTAGGGGCAGGGGGGTCGGTCTACGAGCAGTACTTC; CDR3aa: CASSVGAGGSVYEQYF
d_gene: -; j_gene: TRBJ1-5; abundance: -; v_gene: TRBV4-1; CDR3nt: TGCGCCAGCAGCCAAGATCGGGGTGCGGCTCAGCCCCAGCATTTT; CDR3aa: CASSQDRGAAQPQHF
d_gene: TRBD2; j_gene: TRBJ2-7; abundance: -; v_gene: TRBV11-2; CDR3nt: TGTGCCAGCAGCCTTAGCGGGAGTAGGAACGAGCAGTACTTC; CDR3aa: CASSLSGSRNEQYF
d_gene: TRBD2; j_gene: TRBJ2-1; abundance: -; v_gene: TRBV30; CDR3nt: TGTGCGGCTTCTAGCGGGTCTTACAATGAGCAGTTCTTC; CDR3aa: CAASSGSYNEQFF
d_gene: TRBD2; j_gene: TRBJ2-3; abundance: -; v_gene: TRBV7-2; CDR3nt: TGTGCCAGCAGCTCGACTAGCAGACGCACAGATACGCAGTATTTT; CDR3aa: CASSSTSRRTDTQYF
d_gene: TRBD2; j_gene: TRBJ2-7; abundance: -; v_gene: TRBV28; CDR3nt: TGTGCCAGCAGTTCTCCTTCGGGACTAGGTGGTTACGAGCAGTACTTC; CDR3aa: CASSSPSGLGGYEQYF
d_gene: TRBD1; j_gene: TRBJ1-1; abundance: few; v_gene: TRBV5-1; CDR3nt: TGCGCCAGCAGCCCCACGGACAGGGAAGTCACTGAAGCTTTCTTT; CDR3aa: CASSPTDREVTEAFF
d_gene: -; j_gene: TRBJ2-7; abundance: -; v_gene: TRBV19; CDR3nt: TGTGCCAGTAAGGCAAGGAGCTCCTACGAGCAGTACTTC; CDR3aa: CASKARSSYEQYF
d_gene: -; j_gene: TRBJ2-1; abundance: -; v_gene: TRBV5-1; CDR3nt: TGCGCCAGCAGCTTAGGGGGTTCGATCAATGAGCAGTTCTTC; CDR3aa: CASSLGGSINEQFF
d_gene: -; j_gene: TRBJ1-5; abundance: -; v_gene: TRBV29-1; CDR3nt: TGCAGCGTAAGGACAGCGAATCAGCCCCAGCATTTT; CDR3aa: CSVRTANQPQHF
d_gene: TRBD2; j_gene: TRBJ2-7; abundance: once; v_gene: TRBV13; CDR3nt: TGTGCCAGCAGCTTAGTGACTAGCGACTACGAGCAGTACTTC; CDR3aa: CASSLVTSDYEQYF
d_gene: TRBD2; j_gene: TRBJ2-7; abundance: -; v_gene: TRBV27; CDR3nt: TGTGCCAGCAGTCTCTTAGGGACTAGCGGCTACGAGCAGTACTTC; CDR3aa: CASSLLGTSGYEQYF
d_gene: -; j_gene: TRBJ2-1; abundance: -; v_gene: TRBV10-3; CDR3nt: TGTGCCATCAGTGAGTCGGGGGGAGATTGGAATGAGCAGTTCTTC; CDR3aa: CAISESGGDWNEQFF
d_gene: TRBD1; j_gene: TRBJ2-7; abundance: -; v_gene: TRBV19; CDR3nt: TGTGCCAGTAGTGAGGACAGGGCGGGCTACGAGCAGTACTTC; CDR3aa: CASSEDRAGYEQYF
d_gene: TRBD1; j_gene: TRBJ1-5; abundance: few; v_gene: TRBV11-2; CDR3nt: TGTGCCAGCAGCTCCATCTCAGGGGGACAGGTCCAGCATTTT; CDR3aa: CASSSISGGQVQHF
d_gene: TRBD2; j_gene: TRBJ2-7; abundance: -; v_gene: TRBV6-2/TRBV6-3; CDR3nt: TGTGCCAGCAGTTACTCGAATTTCAAGCGGGGAACCTACGAGCAGTACTTC; CDR3aa: CASSYSNFKRGTYEQYF
d_gene: -; j_gene: TRBJ2-5; abundance: -; v_gene: TRBV30; CDR3nt: TGTGCCTGGGGACTAGGGGGGGATCGGTACTTC; CDR3aa: CAWGLGGDRYF
d_gene: TRBD2; j_gene: TRBJ2-5; abundance: once; v_gene: TRBV7-9; CDR3nt: TGTGCCAGCAGCTTAGCTGGGGGAGGGGAGACCCAGTACTTC; CDR3aa: CASSLAGGGETQYF
d_gene: -; j_gene: TRBJ1-5; abundance: -; v_gene: TRBV21-1; CDR3nt: TGTGCCAGCAGTCGGACAGGAAATCAGCCCCAGCATTTT; CDR3aa: CASSRTGNQPQHF
d_gene: -; j_gene: TRBJ2-7; abundance: -; v_gene: TRBV27; CDR3nt: TGTGCCACCCGAAGTACAGCCTCCTACGAGCAGTACTTC; CDR3aa: CATRSTASYEQYF
d_gene: TRBD2; j_gene: TRBJ2-1; abundance: -; v_gene: TRBV7-2; CDR3nt: TGTGCCAGCAGTCCGGCGGGAGGCTACAATGAGCAGTTCTTC; CDR3aa: CASSPAGGYNEQFF
d_gene: -; j_gene: TRBJ1-1; abundance: -; v_gene: TRBV11-3; CDR3nt: TGTGCCAGCAGCCTAGGGGCTGGGACTGAAGCTTTCTTT; CDR3aa: CASSLGAGTEAFF
d_gene: -; j_gene: TRBJ1-1; abundance: -; v_gene: TRBV24-1; CDR3nt: TGTGCCACCAGTGATGGGGCTCGCTCCTGGTTT; CDR3aa: CATSDGARSWF
d_gene: TRBD2; j_gene: TRBJ2-7; abundance: -; v_gene: TRBV4-1; CDR3nt: TGCGCCAGCAGCCACCCAACCAAGGGACTAGATGGGCAGTACTTC; CDR3aa: CASSHPTKGLDGQYF
d_gene: -; j_gene: TRBJ2-7; abundance: -; v_gene: TRBV28; CDR3nt: TGTGCCAGCAGCCCTGGGTCGAGCGGGCTAGCCTACGAGCAGTACTTC; CDR3aa: CASSPGSSGLAYEQYF
d_gene: TRBD1; j_gene: TRBJ1-3; abundance: -; v_gene: TRBV10-3; CDR3nt: TGTGCCACCATGGGGACAGCCTCTGGAAACACCATATATTTT; CDR3aa: CATMGTASGNTIYF
d_gene: -; j_gene: TRBJ1-2; abundance: -; v_gene: TRBV29-1; CDR3nt: TGCAGCGTTGCAGGGATGGGCTACACCTTC; CDR3aa: CSVAGMGYTF
d_gene: TRBD1; j_gene: TRBJ2-7; abundance: -; v_gene: TRBV7-8; CDR3nt: TGTGCCAGCAGCTCGACTGGACAGGCTGGCTCCTACGAGCAGTACTTC; CDR3aa: CASSSTGQAGSYEQYF
d_gene: -; j_gene: TRBJ1-1; abundance: -; v_gene: TRBV5-4; CDR3nt: TGTGCCAGCAGCTTTCCCGGGACTAAAAACACTGAAGCTTTCTTT; CDR3aa: CASSFPGTKNTEAFF
d_gene: TRBD1; j_gene: TRBJ2-3; abundance: -; v_gene: TRBV11-2; CDR3nt: TGTGCCAGCAGCTCATGGGCGAATACAGGGGTTGGCACAGATACGCAGTATTTT; CDR3aa: CASSSWANTGVGTDTQYF
d_gene: -; j_gene: TRBJ2-1; abundance: -; v_gene: TRBV10-3; CDR3nt: TGTGCCATCAGTGAGAGGGGCCCGCAGAATGAGCAGTTCTTC; CDR3aa: CAISERGPQNEQFF
d_gene: TRBD2; j_gene: TRBJ2-7; abundance: -; v_gene: TRBV18; CDR3nt: TGTGCCAGCGCCCAGGGACTAGCGGGCAACGAGCAGTACTTC; CDR3aa: CASAQGLAGNEQYF
d_gene: TRBD2; j_gene: TRBJ2-1; abundance: -; v_gene: TRBV7-9; CDR3nt: TGTGCCAGCAGCTCACCGACTAGCCATGAGCAGTTCTTC; CDR3aa: CASSSPTSHEQFF
d_gene: TRBD2; j_gene: TRBJ2-7; abundance: -; v_gene: TRBV7-8; CDR3nt: TGTGCCAGCAGCCCAAGACTAGCGGGAGACGAGCAGTACTTC; CDR3aa: CASSPRLAGDEQYF
d_gene: -; j_gene: TRBJ2-7; abundance: -; v_gene: TRBV5-1; CDR3nt: TGCGCCAGCAGCTTGAGGACTGGGGATTCCTACGAGCAGTACTTC; CDR3aa: CASSLRTGDSYEQYF
d_gene: -; j_gene: TRBJ1-2; abundance: -; v_gene: TRBV18; CDR3nt: TGTGCCAGCTCACTGGGGCCGTATGGCTACACCTTC; CDR3aa: CASSLGPYGYTF
d_gene: -; j_gene: TRBJ2-7; abundance: once; v_gene: TRBV2; CDR3nt: TGTGCCAGCAGCCCTGACATGGCCTACGAGCAGTACTTC; CDR3aa: CASSPDMAYEQYF
d_gene: TRBD2; j_gene: TRBJ2-1; abundance: -; v_gene: TRBV7-9; CDR3nt: TGTGCCAGCAGCTTAGACGGGGGGTCCTACAATGAGCAGTTCTTC; CDR3aa: CASSLDGGSYNEQFF